The 17 T cell receptor beta chains in this list originate from one sample, sequenced in a study of blood T cell repertoires in COVID-19. Data came from immunoSEQ multiplex PCR; TCRdb stores just in-frame clones and leaves some out. The sample lists roughly 200,000 clones; roughly four fifths were seen once. The sequenced sample was PBMCs or T cells enriched from blood (not recorded which). Receptors originate from a man aged 40-49 years who had recovered from COVID-19.

This clone was counted between two and nine times. The V and J genes are TRBV4-2 and TRBJ1-3; weak D call: TRBD1 (6 bases). This CDR3 is 16 amino acids long. Germline assignment: CDR1 LGHNA and CDR2 YNFKEQ. Trimming removed 0 bases at V and 4 bases at J, with 13 bases between. The CDR3 region has the DNA TGTGCCAGCAGCCAAGAAAGGGGGTCCGTAGGAAACACCATATATTTT. This sequence encodes CASSQERGSVGNTIYF.

The chain employs TRBV12-3 or TRBV12-4 and TRBJ1-2; the D gene is possibly TRBD1 (5 bases). The CDR3 is 13 amino acids. V was shortened by 5 bases and J by 5 bases, with 12 bases between the two germline ends. The CDR3 nucleotides are TGTGCCAGCAGTACCCAGGGCTCTTATGGCTACACCTTC. Amino acid sequence: CASSTQGSYGYTF.

The chain links TRBV4-2 to TRBJ2-5; tentative D call: TRBD1 (7 bases). Germline assignment: CDR1 LGHNA and CDR2 YNFKEQ. CDR3 length: 13 amino acids. Between the trimmed V and J ends, which lost 0 bases and 7 bases, there was a span of 9 bases. CDR3 nucleotides: TGTGCCAGCAGCCAAGATCAGGGGGGGACCCAGTACTTC. It translates to CASSQDQGGTQYF.

The chain couples TRBV5-1 to TRBJ2-3; D perhaps matches TRBD2 (5 bases). V lost 0 bases and J 2 bases, leaving 10 bases between the germline ends. Per the germline V gene, CDR1 is SGHRS and CDR2 is YFSETQ. The CDR3 has 15 residues. The CDR3 sequence is CASSLEWRTTDTQYF. The CDR3 DNA follows: TGCGCCAGCAGCTTGGAGTGGAGGACCACAGATACGCAGTATTTT.

The chain links TRBV28 to TRBJ1-5, with a possible D match to TRBD1 (6 bases). The CDR3 spans 15 residues. CDR1 is MDHEN, CDR2 SYDVKM, per germline. V lost 5 bases, J lost 6 bases, and 17 bases lay in between. The CDR3 DNA sequence: TGTGCCAGCAGTGCCGTGGTGGGGGCATTTCAGCCCCAGCATTTT. Amino acid sequence: CASSAVVGAFQPQHF.

This chain joins TRBV19 and TRBJ1-1; D is unclear. V was shortened by 8 bases and J by 1 base, with 8 bases between the two germline ends. The germline V gene has CDR1 LNHDA and CDR2 SQIVND (reference sequence). This CDR3 is built from 12 residues. CDR3 nucleotides: TGTGCCAGTTCCCCCTCGAACACTGAAGCTTTCTTT. Encoded protein: CASSPSNTEAFF.

This clone was detected only once. The chain joins TRBV19 to TRBJ2-1; maybe TRBD1 (6 bases). V gave up 7 bases and J gave up 8 bases, with 12 bases separating them. From germline, CDR1 is LNHDA and CDR2 SQIVND (reference sequence). The CDR3 totals 12 residues. The CDR3 DNA reads TGTGCCAGTACCTCAGGGGTGGATGAGCAGTTCTTC. Its protein is CASTSGVDEQFF.

This clone showed up just a few times. This chain connects TRBV5-6 to TRBJ1-2; a weak D match, TRBD1 (5 bases). CDR3 size: 13 residues. Germline V gene sequence: CDR1 SGHDT, CDR2 YYEEEE. Trimming removed 4 bases from V and 6 bases from J, with 13 bases in between. DNA of the CDR3: TGTGCCAGCAGCAGAAGACAGTGGGATGGCTACACCTTC. This codes for CASSRRQWDGYTF.

The chain carries TRBV4-2 and TRBJ2-3; D perhaps matches TRBD2 (6 bases). The CDR3 covers 15 residues. V was trimmed by 8 bases and J by 2 bases, leaving 17 bases between them. Germline CDR1 is LGHNA and CDR2 is YNFKEQ. In DNA, the CDR3 is TGTGCCAGCGGATTGTCTGGGGGACTCACAGATACGCAGTATTTT. Protein sequence: CASGLSGGLTDTQYF.

The chain combines TRBV6-5 with TRBJ2-1, with D unclear. The V end lost 2 bases, the J end lost 10 bases, and 3 bases lay between the germline ends. CDR3 length equals 10 residues. Germline lookup yields CDR1 MNHEY and CDR2 SVGAGI. The CDR3 protein is CASSYREQFF. The CDR3 DNA is TGTGCCAGCAGTTACCGGGAGCAGTTCTTC.

The chain carries TRBV7-8 and TRBJ1-4; tentatively, D is TRBD1 (5 bases). V lost 5 bases to trimming and J lost 8 bases, with 12 bases between them. Germline CDR1 reads SGHVS; CDR2 reads FQNEAQ. There are 13 residues in the CDR3. CDR3 region: CASSPGWGEKLFF. The CDR3 region has the DNA TGTGCCAGCAGCCCAGGGTGGGGCGAAAAACTGTTTTTT.

The rearrangement links TRBV21-1 to TRBJ2-7; TRBD1 was called by the table and not checked on the DNA. TRBV21-1 has pseudogene status. The CDR3 totals 16 residues. CDR3 sequence: CASSIHPGQGDCEQYF. CDR3 sequence (DNA): TGTGCCAGCAGCATCCACCCGGGACAGGGAGATTGCGAGCAGTACTTC.

J is TRBJ2-5 and V is TRBV4-1; D gene unclear. V was clipped by 3 bases and J by 7 bases, with 9 bases between them. CDR3 length: 12 amino acids. Germline CDR1 is MGHRA and CDR2 is YSYEKL. CDR3 coding DNA: TGCGCCAGCAGCCAGGCCCGCGGGACCCAGTACTTC. It is translated as CASSQARGTQYF.

This rearrangement joins TRBV2 to TRBJ1-3, with D uncertain. The CDR3 runs to 15 residues. Germline CDR1 and CDR2: SNHLY and FYNNEI. The ends were cut back, 2 bases at V and 0 bases at J, with 8 bases in the middle. The CDR3 spells CASSEHLTSGNTIYF. The DNA for the CDR3 is TGTGCCAGCAGTGAACACTTAACCTCTGGAAACACCATATATTTT.

This chain uses TRBV6-5 with TRBJ2-7; D remains unclear. The CDR3 spans 12 residues. Trimming took off 5 bases at V and 3 bases at J, with 8 bases between the two ends. CDR1 is MNHEY, CDR2 SVGAGI, per germline. This CDR3 reads CASSPAGYEQYF. The CDR3 DNA sequence: TGTGCCAGCAGTCCCGCAGGCTACGAGCAGTACTTC.

The V and J genes are TRBV4-1 and TRBJ2-3; no reliable D call. The V gene lost 1 base and the J gene lost 1 base, with 6 bases spanning the gap. This CDR3 is 14 amino acids long. CDR1 MGHRA and CDR2 YSYEKL come from the germline V gene. DNA of the CDR3: TGCGCCAGCAGCCAAGGGGCCCGCACAGATACGCAGTATTTT. Translated: CASSQGARTDTQYF.

The J gene is TRBJ2-3, the V gene TRBV6-5; tentative D call: TRBD2 (6 bases). The CDR3 length is 15 residues. Trimming stripped 6 bases from V and 1 base from J, with 14 bases between. CDR1 is MNHEY and CDR2 is SVGAGI in the germline V gene. CDR3 nucleotides: TGTGCCAGCAGCTTACTAGCAAGGGGCACAGATACGCAGTATTTT. Its translation: CASSLLARGTDTQYF.